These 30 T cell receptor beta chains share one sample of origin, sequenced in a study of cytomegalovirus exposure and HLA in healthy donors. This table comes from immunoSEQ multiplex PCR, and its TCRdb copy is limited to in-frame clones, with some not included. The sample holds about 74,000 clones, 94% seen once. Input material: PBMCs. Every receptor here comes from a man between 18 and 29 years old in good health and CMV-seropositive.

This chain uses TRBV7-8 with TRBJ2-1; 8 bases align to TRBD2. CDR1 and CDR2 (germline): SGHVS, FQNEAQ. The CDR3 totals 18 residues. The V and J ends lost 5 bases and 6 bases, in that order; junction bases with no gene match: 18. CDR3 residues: CASSPTSSGSFFLNEQFF. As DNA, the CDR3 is TGTGCCAGCAGCCCTACATCCAGCGGGAGCTTCTTTCTCAATGAGCAGTTCTTC.

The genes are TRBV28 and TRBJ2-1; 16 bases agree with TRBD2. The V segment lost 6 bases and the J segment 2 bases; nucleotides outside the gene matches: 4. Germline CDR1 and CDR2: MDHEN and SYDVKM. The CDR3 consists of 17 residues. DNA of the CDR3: TGTGCCAGCAGCCTAGGGACTAGCGGGAGGGCCTACAATGAGCAGTTCTTC. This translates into CASSLGTSGRAYNEQFF.

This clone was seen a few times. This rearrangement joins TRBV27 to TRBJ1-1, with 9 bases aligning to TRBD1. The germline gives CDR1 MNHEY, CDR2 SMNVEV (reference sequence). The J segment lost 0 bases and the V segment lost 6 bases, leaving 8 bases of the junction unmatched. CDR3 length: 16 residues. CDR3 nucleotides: TGTGCCAGCAGAGCGGAACAGGGGGCGATGAACACTGAAGCTTTCTTT. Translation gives CASRAEQGAMNTEAFF.

The CDR3 loop is CASSRTLAARRQYF. The CDR3 nucleotides read TGTGCCAGCAGTCGAACACTAGCGGCCCGGCGGCAGTACTTC. V gene TRBV28 combines with J gene TRBJ2-7; 8 nucleotides match TRBD2. Losses at the gene ends were 5 bases for V and 9 bases for J; bases not matched to a gene: 12. This CDR3 spans 14 amino acids. The germline gives CDR1 MDHEN, CDR2 SYDVKM.

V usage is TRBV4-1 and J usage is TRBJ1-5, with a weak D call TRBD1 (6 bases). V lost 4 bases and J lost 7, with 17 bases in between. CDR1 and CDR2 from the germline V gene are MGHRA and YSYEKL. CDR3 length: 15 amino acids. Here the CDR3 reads CASSPTGPGVQPQHF. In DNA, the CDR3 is TGCGCCAGCAGCCCGACAGGTCCAGGGGTGCAGCCCCAGCATTTT.

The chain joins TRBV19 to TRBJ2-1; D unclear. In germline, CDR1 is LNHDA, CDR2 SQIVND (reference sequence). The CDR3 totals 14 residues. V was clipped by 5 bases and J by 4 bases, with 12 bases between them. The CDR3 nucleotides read TGTGCCAGTAGTTCTTTGACTCGGTACAATGAGCAGTTCTTC. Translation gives CASSSLTRYNEQFF. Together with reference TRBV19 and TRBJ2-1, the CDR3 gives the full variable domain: DGGITQSPKYLFRKEGQNVTLSCEQNLNHDAMYWYRQDPGQGLRLIYYSQIVNDFQKGDIAEGYSVSREKKESFPLTVTSAQKNPTAFYLCASSSLTRYNEQFFGPGTRLTVL.

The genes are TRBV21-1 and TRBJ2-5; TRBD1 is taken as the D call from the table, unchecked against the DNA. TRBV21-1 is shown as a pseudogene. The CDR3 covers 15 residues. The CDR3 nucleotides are TGTGCCAGCGGCGACCTACAGGGGGTCCAAGAGACCCAGTACTTC. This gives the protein CASGDLQGVQETQYF.

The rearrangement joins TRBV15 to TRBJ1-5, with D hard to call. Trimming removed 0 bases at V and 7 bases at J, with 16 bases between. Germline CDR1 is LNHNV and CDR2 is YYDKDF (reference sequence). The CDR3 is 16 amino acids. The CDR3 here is CATSREAGSSEQPQHF. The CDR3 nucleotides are TGTGCCACCAGCAGAGAAGCGGGGTCGTCAGAACAGCCCCAGCATTTT.

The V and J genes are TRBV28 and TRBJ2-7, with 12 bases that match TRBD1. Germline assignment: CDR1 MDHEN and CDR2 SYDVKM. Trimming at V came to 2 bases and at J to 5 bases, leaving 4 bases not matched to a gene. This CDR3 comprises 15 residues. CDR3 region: CASSLGTGGPDEQYF. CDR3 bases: TGTGCCAGCAGTTTAGGGACAGGGGGCCCGGACGAGCAGTACTTC.

In nucleotides, the CDR3 is TGTGCCATCAGCCACAACCGGAGGGGGCGGAACACTGAAGCTTTCTTT. Amino acids: CAISHNRRGRNTEAFF. The chain joins TRBV10-3 to TRBJ1-1; TRBD1 agrees at 7 bases. This CDR3 has 16 residues. The germline V gene encodes CDR1 ENHRY and CDR2 SYGVKD. V lost 6 bases and J lost 1; bases outside the gene matches: 11.

The CDR3 DNA sequence: TGTGCTAGTGGTTTGGTGGTCGGTGGGGGAGGGACCCAGTACTTC. As protein: CASGLVVGGGGTQYF. The chain recombines TRBV12-5 with TRBJ2-5, with D possibly TRBD2 on 6 matching bases. The CDR3 runs 15 residues. Germline CDR1 LGHNT, CDR2 FRNRAP. V lost 0 bases, J lost 7 bases, and 15 bases lay in between.

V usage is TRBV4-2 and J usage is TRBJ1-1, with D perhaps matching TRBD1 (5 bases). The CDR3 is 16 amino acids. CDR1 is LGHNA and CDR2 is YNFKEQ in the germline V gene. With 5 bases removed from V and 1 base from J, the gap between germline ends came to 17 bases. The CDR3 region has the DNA TGTGCCAGCAGCTCTCAGTCGGGGGTGTGGAACACTGAAGCTTTCTTT. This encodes CASSSQSGVWNTEAFF.

The CDR3 reads CASSREGGRAAGELFF. The DNA of the CDR3 is TGTGCCAGCAGCCGTGAGGGCGGGAGGGCCGCCGGGGAGCTGTTTTTT. This rearrangement joins TRBV5-6 to TRBJ2-2; 9 bases match TRBD2. Germline CDR1 is SGHDT and CDR2 is YYEEEE. Germline trimming cut 4 bases from V and 6 bases from J; bases unmatched to any gene: 10. The CDR3 covers 16 residues. The variable domain in full, with the rest retrieved from reference TRBV5-6 and TRBJ2-2, is DAGVTQSPTHLIKTRGQQVTLRCSPKSGHDTVSWYQQALGQGPQFIFQYYEEEERQRGNFPDRFSGHQFPNYSSELNVNALLLGDSALYLCASSREGGRAAGELFFGEGSRLTVL.

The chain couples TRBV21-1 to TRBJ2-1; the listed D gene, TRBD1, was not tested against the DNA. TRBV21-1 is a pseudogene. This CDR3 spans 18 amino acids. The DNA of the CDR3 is TGTGCCAGCAGCAAAGCCCTAGGGGGAAAGAGCTCCTACAATGAGCAGTTCTTC. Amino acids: CASSKALGGKSSYNEQFF.

The CDR3 region has the DNA TGTGCTAGTGGTCCTGACCCAGTAGCGGGAGGGTACGAGCAGTACTTC. Translating it yields CASGPDPVAGGYEQYF. This chain uses TRBV12-5 with TRBJ2-7; 11 positions match TRBD2. The ends lost 5 bases at V and 4 bases at J; junction bases unmatched: 10. Germline CDR1 reads LGHNT; CDR2 reads FRNRAP. The CDR3 has 16 amino acids. Full variable domain (missing parts from reference TRBV12-5 and TRBJ2-7): DARVTQTPRHKVTEMGQEVTMRCQPILGHNTVFWYRQTMMQGLELLAYFRNRAPLDDSGMPKDRFSAEMPDATLATLKIQPSEPRDSAVYFCASGPDPVAGGYEQYFGPGTRLTVT.

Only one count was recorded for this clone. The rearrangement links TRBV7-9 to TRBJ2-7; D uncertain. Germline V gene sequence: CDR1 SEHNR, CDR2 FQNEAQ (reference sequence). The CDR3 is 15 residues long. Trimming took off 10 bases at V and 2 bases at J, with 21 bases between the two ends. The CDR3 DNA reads TGTGCCACTTCCGCTGGTGTTGGAGATGCCTACGAGCAGTACTTC. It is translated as CATSAGVGDAYEQYF.

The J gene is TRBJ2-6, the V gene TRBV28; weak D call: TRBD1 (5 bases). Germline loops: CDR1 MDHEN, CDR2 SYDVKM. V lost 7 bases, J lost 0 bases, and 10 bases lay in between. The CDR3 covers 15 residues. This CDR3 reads CASIQGSSGANVLTF. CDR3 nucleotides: TGTGCCAGCATTCAGGGCAGCTCTGGGGCCAACGTCCTGACTTTC.

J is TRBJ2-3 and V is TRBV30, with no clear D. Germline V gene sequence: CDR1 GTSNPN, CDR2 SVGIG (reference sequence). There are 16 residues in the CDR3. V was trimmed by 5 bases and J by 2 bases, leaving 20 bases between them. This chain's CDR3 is CAWLYLGVPPTDTQYF. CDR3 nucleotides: TGTGCCTGGTTATATTTGGGCGTCCCTCCCACAGATACGCAGTATTTT.

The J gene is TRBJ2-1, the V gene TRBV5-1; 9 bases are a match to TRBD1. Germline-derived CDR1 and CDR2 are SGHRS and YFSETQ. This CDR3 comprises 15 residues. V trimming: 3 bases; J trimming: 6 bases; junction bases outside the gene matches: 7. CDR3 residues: CASSSGTGTGNEQFF. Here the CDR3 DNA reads TGCGCCAGCAGCTCCGGGACAGGGACGGGCAATGAGCAGTTCTTC. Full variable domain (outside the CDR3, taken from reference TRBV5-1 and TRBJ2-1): KAGVTQTPRYLIKTRGQQVTLSCSPISGHRSVSWYQQTPGQGLQFLFEYFSETQRNKGNFPGRFSGRQFSNSRSEMNVSTLELGDSALYLCASSSGTGTGNEQFFGPGTRLTVL.

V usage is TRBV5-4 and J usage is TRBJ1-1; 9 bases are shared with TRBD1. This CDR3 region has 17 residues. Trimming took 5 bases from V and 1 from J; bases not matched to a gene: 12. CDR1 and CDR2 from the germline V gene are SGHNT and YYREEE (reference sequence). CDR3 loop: CASRDRDREGRNTEAFF. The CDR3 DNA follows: TGTGCCAGCAGGGACCGGGACAGGGAGGGTAGGAACACTGAAGCTTTCTTT. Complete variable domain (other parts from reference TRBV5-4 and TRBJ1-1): ETGVTQSPTHLIKTRGQQVTLRCSSQSGHNTVSWYQQALGQGPQFIFQYYREEENGRGNFPPRFSGLQFPNYSSELNVNALELDDSALYLCASRDRDREGRNTEAFFGQGTRLTVV.

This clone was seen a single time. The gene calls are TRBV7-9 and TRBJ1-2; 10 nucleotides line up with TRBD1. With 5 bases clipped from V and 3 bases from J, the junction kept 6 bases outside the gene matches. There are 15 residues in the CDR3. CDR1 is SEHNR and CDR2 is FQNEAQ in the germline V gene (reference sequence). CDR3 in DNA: TGTGCCAGCAGCCGATCCGGACAGGGGGACTATGGCTACACCTTC. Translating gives CASSRSGQGDYGYTF.

The CDR3 DNA is TGTGCCAGCAGGCTAAGGACAGGGAGCAATCAGCCCCAGCATTTT. It encodes CASRLRTGSNQPQHF. The chain is built from TRBV5-8 and TRBJ1-5; 8 nucleotides agree with TRBD1. This CDR3 region has 15 residues. The V and J ends lost 5 bases and 1 base, in that order; junction bases with no gene match: 5. From germline, CDR1 is SGHTS and CDR2 YDEGEE.

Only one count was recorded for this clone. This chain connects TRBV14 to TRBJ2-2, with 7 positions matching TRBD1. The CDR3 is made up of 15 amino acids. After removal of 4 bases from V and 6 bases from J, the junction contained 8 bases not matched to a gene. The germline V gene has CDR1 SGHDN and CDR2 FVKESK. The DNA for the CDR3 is TGTGCCAGCAGCCCGACAGGGAGTGGTCCCGGGGAGCTGTTTTTT. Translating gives CASSPTGSGPGELFF.

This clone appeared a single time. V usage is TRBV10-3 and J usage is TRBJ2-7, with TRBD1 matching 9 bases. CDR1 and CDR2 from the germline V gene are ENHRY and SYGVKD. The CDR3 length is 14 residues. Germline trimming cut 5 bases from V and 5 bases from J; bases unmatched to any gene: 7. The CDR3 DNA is TGTGCCATCAGTATGACAGGGGGAGTAGACGAGCAGTACTTC. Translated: CAISMTGGVDEQYF.

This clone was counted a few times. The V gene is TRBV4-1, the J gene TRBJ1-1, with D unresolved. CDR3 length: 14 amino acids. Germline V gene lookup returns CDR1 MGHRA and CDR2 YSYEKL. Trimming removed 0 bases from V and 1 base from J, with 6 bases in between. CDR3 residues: CASSQDRGNTEAFF. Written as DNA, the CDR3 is TGCGCCAGCAGCCAAGATCGAGGGAACACTGAAGCTTTCTTT.

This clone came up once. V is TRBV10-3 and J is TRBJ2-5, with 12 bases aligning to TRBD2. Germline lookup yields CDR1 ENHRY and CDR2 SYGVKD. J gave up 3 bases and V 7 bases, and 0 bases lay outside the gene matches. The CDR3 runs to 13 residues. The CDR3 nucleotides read TGTGCCATCACTAGCGGGAGGGAAGAGACCCAGTACTTC. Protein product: CAITSGREETQYF.

DNA for the CDR3: TGTGCCAGCAGCCCGTCCGAAAAGGGGATAGGCGCAGATACGCAGTATTTT. It yields the protein CASSPSEKGIGADTQYF. The rearrangement joins TRBV4-2 to TRBJ2-3, with D possibly being TRBD1 (5 bases). The CDR3 is 17 residues long. Trimming left V 4 bases short and J 4 bases short, with 21 bases between. CDR1 and CDR2 (germline): LGHNA, YNFKEQ.

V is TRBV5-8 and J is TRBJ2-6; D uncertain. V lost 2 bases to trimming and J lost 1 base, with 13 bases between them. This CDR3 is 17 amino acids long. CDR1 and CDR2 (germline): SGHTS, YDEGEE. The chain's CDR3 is CASSFYQRSSGANVLTF. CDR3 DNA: TGTGCCAGCAGCTTCTACCAGAGGTCTTCTGGGGCCAACGTCCTGACTTTC.

The CDR3 loop reads CATSVSGQGTYEQYF. CDR3 nucleotide sequence: TGTGCCACCAGCGTATCCGGACAGGGGACCTACGAGCAGTACTTC. The chain is built from TRBV15 and TRBJ2-7; TRBD1 agrees at 9 bases. The ends lost 5 bases at V and 2 bases at J; junction bases unmatched: 7. The CDR3 totals 15 residues. Germline V gene lookup returns CDR1 LNHNV and CDR2 YYDKDF (reference sequence).

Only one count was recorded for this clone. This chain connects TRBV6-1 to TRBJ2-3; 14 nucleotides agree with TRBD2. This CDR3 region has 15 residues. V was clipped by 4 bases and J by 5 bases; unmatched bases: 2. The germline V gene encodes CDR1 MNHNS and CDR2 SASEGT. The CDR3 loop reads CASSGLAGGQDTQYF. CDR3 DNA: TGTGCCAGCAGTGGACTAGCGGGAGGGCAAGATACGCAGTATTTT.